What follows are 27 T cell receptor beta chains derived from one specimen sequenced in a study of T-cell reconstitution after alpha-beta-depleted transplantation in children listed by TCRdb under 2016. The protocol used for the library was PCR. These reads were obtained on an Illumina HiSeq 2500. Molecular barcoding was employed in the preparation of TCR libraries, with unique molecular identifiers being used to normalize TCRbeta repertoire quantification. TCRdb trimmed public reads at Q25 via fastp, called clones via MiXCR and kept in-frame beta chains. Merged by CDR3 protein, the rows form single entries marked with the most common genes and DNA. This sample lists some 640,000 distinct CDR3 sequences; approximately 15% were detected once. 1.1% of the sample rests with the top ten. The sample consisted of PBMCs from the stem cell graft donor, taken from the stem cell graft. These receptors were obtained from a human donor who donated a stem cell graft to a child with acute myeloid leukemia.

The chain combines TRBV11-2 with TRBJ2-7; D might be TRBD1 (6 bases). Between the trimmed V and J ends, which lost 8 bases and 3 bases, there was a span of 11 bases. Germline CDR1 SGHAT, CDR2 FQNNGV. The CDR3 length is 12 residues. CDR3 residues: CASPDRSYEQYF. CDR3 sequence (DNA): TGTGCCAGCCCCGACAGGAGCTACGAGCAGTACTTC.

There are many counts of this clonotype. This chain links TRBV20-1 with TRBJ1-5; D is undetermined. Germline V gene sequence: CDR1 DFQATT, CDR2 SNEGSKA (reference sequence). V lost 6 bases and J 0 bases, leaving 12 bases between the germline ends. The CDR3 sequence is 14 residues long. The CDR3 DNA sequence: TGCAGTGCCCCCGAGGCGGGTAGCAATCAGCCCCAGCATTTT. Encoded protein: CSAPEAGSNQPQHF.

The rearrangement links TRBV28 to TRBJ2-7, with D unresolved. V lost 4 bases and J lost 4, with 14 bases in between. CDR3 size: 14 residues. CDR1 and CDR2 (germline): MDHEN, SYDVKM. The CDR3 nucleotides are TGTGCCAGCAGTTATGGTTTGAAGGGATACGAGCAGTACGTC. Encoded protein: CASSYGLKGYEQYV.

This chain joins TRBV12-3 or TRBV12-4 and TRBJ2-6, with a possible D match to TRBD2 (6 bases). The V end lost 3 bases, the J end lost 2 bases, and 8 bases lay between the germline ends. CDR3 size: 15 residues. Here the CDR3 DNA reads TGTGCCAGCAGTTTGCGGGGTCCTGGGGCCAACGTCCTGACTTTC. Protein: CASSLRGPGANVLTF.

This clonotype was counted ten times or more. The chain has TRBV11-2 and TRBJ2-7; 8 bases line up with TRBD1. This CDR3 contains 13 residues. The V segment lost 3 bases and the J segment 6 bases; nucleotides outside the gene matches: 4. The germline V gene has CDR1 SGHAT and CDR2 FQNNGV. DNA of the CDR3: TGTGCCAGCAGCTTCCGACAGGGGACCGAGCAGTACGTC. This sequence encodes CASSFRQGTEQYV.

This clonotype came up many times. The rearrangement uses TRBV12-3 or TRBV12-4 and TRBJ1-6; a possible D gene is TRBD1 (6 bases). CDR3 length equals 14 residues. V lost 1 base and J 10 bases, leaving 11 bases between the germline ends. The CDR3 coding sequence is TGTGCCAGCAGTTTAGAACAGGGCAGGTCACCCCTCCACTTT. This sequence encodes CASSLEQGRSPLHF.

In this sample, this clonotype turned up many times. The V and J genes are TRBV10-3 and TRBJ2-1; D call uncertain. The CDR3 totals 16 residues. Trimming left V 6 bases short and J 4 bases short, with 19 bases between. Germline V lookup: CDR1 ENHRY, CDR2 SYGVKD. The CDR3 region is CAISPTLPFPYNEQFF. For the CDR3, the DNA is TGTGCCATCAGCCCCACCCTCCCCTTCCCGTACAATGAGCAGTTCTTC.

This clonotype occurred many times. This chain connects TRBV20-1 to TRBJ1-5, with a possible D match to TRBD1 (5 bases). The ends were cut back, 0 bases at V and 3 bases at J, with 12 bases in the middle. The CDR3 runs to 15 residues. The germline CDR1 and CDR2 sequences are DFQATT and SNEGSKA (reference sequence). The CDR3 nucleotides are TGCAGTGCTAGAGATCTAGACAGTTCCAATCAGCCCCAGCATTTT. It yields the protein CSARDLDSSNQPQHF.

The chain has TRBV28 and TRBJ2-5, with 8 bases lining up with TRBD1. V dropped 4 bases and J dropped 2; count of bases not matched to a gene: 3. The germline V gene encodes CDR1 MDHEN and CDR2 SYDVKM. The CDR3 is made up of 14 amino acids. CDR3 region: CASSWTGLQETQYF. CDR3 sequence (DNA): TGTGCCAGCAGTTGGACAGGGCTGCAAGAGACCCAGTACTTC.

This clonotype was seen a few times. The chain couples TRBV6-5 to TRBJ2-5, with 7 positions matching TRBD1. Unmatched junction bases numbered 9, after V lost 4 bases and J lost 4 bases. This CDR3 has 15 amino acids. The germline gives CDR1 MNHEY, CDR2 SVGAGI. This CDR3 reads CASSFSPGQRETQYF. DNA for the CDR3: TGTGCCAGCAGTTTTTCTCCGGGACAGCGAGAGACCCAGTACTTC.

This clonotype was observed a few times. The chain combines TRBV4-3 with TRBJ1-2; maybe TRBD1 (5 bases). The V end was cut by 1 base, the J end by 8 bases, with 14 bases between. CDR1 LGHNA and CDR2 YSLEER come from the germline V gene. This CDR3 spans 14 amino acids. This chain's CDR3 is CASSQGGRPGGYTF. Written as DNA, the CDR3 is TGCGCCAGCAGCCAAGGGGGCCGGCCTGGAGGCTACACCTTC.

This clonotype was counted ten times or more. The chain couples TRBV7-2 to TRBJ1-5; D is unclear. Deletions cut 5 bases from V and 4 bases from J, with 6 bases between. The V gene's germline CDR1 is SGHTA and CDR2 FQGNSA. The CDR3 spans 12 residues. The CDR3 DNA reads TGTGCCAGCAGCCCGACTAATCAGCCCCAGCATTTT. Translating gives CASSPTNQPQHF.

The V call is TRBV20-1, the J call TRBJ2-3; 8 bases line up with TRBD1. The CDR3 extends over 19 amino acids. Germline-derived CDR1 and CDR2 are DFQATT and SNEGSKA (reference sequence). Unmatched junction bases numbered 19, after V lost 5 bases and J lost 0 bases. The CDR3 DNA reads as TGCAGTGCTCGAAGGCTCTCGGGACAGGTATATCCTAGCACAGATACGCAGTATTTT. This gives the protein CSARRLSGQVYPSTDTQYF.

Written as DNA, the CDR3 is TGTGCCAGCAGCCTCCCAGGCGAATACGAGCAGTACGTC. Translating it yields CASSLPGEYEQYV. The V and J genes are TRBV7-2 and TRBJ2-7; D is unresolved. The CDR3 is 13 amino acids. Trimming pared 5 bases from V and 4 bases from J, leaving 12 bases between. Per the germline V gene, CDR1 is SGHTA and CDR2 is FQGNSA.

The chain uses TRBV28 and TRBJ2-7; 7 bases are a match to TRBD2. V trimming: 3 bases; J trimming: 4 bases; junction bases outside the gene matches: 6. Germline CDR1 MDHEN, CDR2 SYDVKM. The CDR3 covers 14 residues. DNA of the CDR3: TGTGCCAGCAGTTTTGGGCGGGGAGGGTACGAGCAGTACGTC. Translation gives CASSFGRGGYEQYV.

There are many counts of this clonotype. V is TRBV11-2 and J is TRBJ1-6, with D uncertain. The V and J ends lost 0 bases and 8 bases respectively, with 17 bases between them. The germline V gene encodes CDR1 SGHAT and CDR2 FQNNGV. CDR3 size: 17 residues. The chain's CDR3 is CASSLDPHGKGDSPLHF. The CDR3 DNA sequence: TGTGCCAGCAGCTTAGACCCTCATGGGAAGGGCGATTCACCCCTCCACTTT.

This clonotype has at least ten counts. This rearrangement joins TRBV6-5 to TRBJ2-4, with D perhaps TRBD1 (5 bases). In germline, CDR1 is MNHEY, CDR2 SVGAGI. This CDR3 region has 16 residues. V was cut by 5 bases and J by 3 bases, with 17 bases left in between. CDR3 nucleotides: TGTGCCAGCAGTCCAGATCGGCAGGGAAACAAAAACATTCAGTACTTC. Residues: CASSPDRQGNKNIQYF.

The chain recombines TRBV20-1 with TRBJ1-5, with 7 bases fitting TRBD1. Per the germline V gene, CDR1 is DFQATT and CDR2 is SNEGSKA (reference sequence). The CDR3 has 15 amino acids. V was pared by 7 bases and J by 3 bases, with 12 bases of the junction left unmatched. The CDR3 bases are TGCAGTGTAAGTCCAGGGGGACCCCACAATCAGCCCCAGCATTTT. It yields the protein CSVSPGGPHNQPQHF.

This clonotype was counted ten times or more. The chain has TRBV5-1 and TRBJ2-1, with D unclear. V was trimmed by 0 bases and J by 9 bases, leaving 4 bases between them. The germline V gene encodes CDR1 SGHRS and CDR2 YFSETQ. There are 11 residues in the CDR3. The CDR3 spells CASSLGVEQFF. For the CDR3, the DNA is TGCGCCAGCAGCTTGGGAGTTGAGCAGTTCTTC.

This chain connects TRBV27 to TRBJ2-6; 8 bases are shared with TRBD1. CDR1 and CDR2 from the germline V gene are MNHEY and SMNVEV (reference sequence). The CDR3 runs to 18 residues. Losses at the gene ends were 2 bases for V and 2 bases for J; bases not matched to a gene: 8. CDR3 nucleotides: TGTGCCAGCAGTTTAGTAGGACAGGGCAAAACTGGGGCCAACGTCCTGACTTTC. This encodes CASSLVGQGKTGANVLTF.

V and J are TRBV5-1 and TRBJ1-4, with D perhaps matching TRBD1 (5 bases). The V gene lost 0 bases and the J gene lost 4 bases, with 10 bases spanning the gap. The germline V gene encodes CDR1 SGHRS and CDR2 YFSETQ. This CDR3 is built from 15 residues. The CDR3 DNA reads TGCGCCAGCAGCTTGGATGGGACGGGTAATGAAAAACTGTTTTTT. It translates to CASSLDGTGNEKLFF.

The chain joins TRBV20-1 to TRBJ1-2; D gene ambiguous. V shed 0 bases and J shed 5 bases, with 16 bases lying between them. CDR3 length: 15 amino acids. From germline, CDR1 is DFQATT and CDR2 SNEGSKA (reference sequence). The chain's CDR3 is CSARDLGSNLYGYTF. CDR3 DNA: TGCAGTGCTAGAGATCTAGGCAGCAACCTTTATGGCTACACCTTC.

This clonotype has at least ten counts. This chain joins TRBV5-5 and TRBJ2-5; D is possibly TRBD1 (6 bases). There are 15 residues in the CDR3. Deletions cut 1 base from V and 3 bases from J, with 13 bases between. The V gene's germline CDR1 is SGHKS and CDR2 YYEKEE (reference sequence). The CDR3 loop is CASSLLRGREETQYF. For the CDR3, the DNA is TGTGCCAGCAGCTTGCTCAGGGGCCGAGAAGAGACCCAGTACTTC. Together with reference TRBV5-5 and TRBJ2-5, the CDR3 gives the full variable domain: DAGVTQSPTHLIKTRGQQVTLRCSPISGHKSVSWYQQVLGQGPQFIFQYYEKEERGRGNFPDRFSARQFPNYSSELNVNALLLGDSALYLCASSLLRGREETQYFGPGTRLLVL.

The table lists this clonotype with many counts. The chain combines TRBV7-9 with TRBJ1-3; a possible D gene is TRBD1 (6 bases). Trimming removed 4 bases at V and 1 base at J, with 8 bases between. The CDR3 is 14 residues long. The germline CDR1 and CDR2 sequences are SEHNR and FQNEAQ (reference sequence). The DNA of the CDR3 is TGTGCCAGCAGCTACGGGACATCTGGAAACACCATATATTTT. It translates to CASSYGTSGNTIYF.

The rearrangement uses TRBV10-2 and TRBJ2-7; D gene unclear. The V end was cut by 3 bases, the J end by 3 bases, with 6 bases between. Per the germline V gene, CDR1 is WSHSY and CDR2 is SAAADI. CDR3 length: 12 amino acids. CDR3 protein: CASSDAIYEQYV. CDR3 in DNA: TGCGCCAGCAGTGATGCTATCTACGAGCAGTACGTC.

This clonotype was detected many times. The chain combines TRBV20-1 with TRBJ2-3; D gene uncertain. The germline V gene has CDR1 DFQATT and CDR2 SNEGSKA (reference sequence). V was pared by 1 base and J by 4 bases, with 18 bases between. The CDR3 runs to 16 residues. The CDR3 loop is CSARVAASTSSDTQYF. The CDR3 DNA is TGCAGTGCTAGAGTCGCGGCCTCCACCAGCTCAGATACGCAGTATTTT.

This clonotype was recorded many times. The chain couples TRBV20-1 to TRBJ2-7; tentative D call: TRBD1 (5 bases). This CDR3 contains 14 residues. V was shortened by 6 bases and J by 2 bases, with 17 bases between the two germline ends. From germline, CDR1 is DFQATT and CDR2 SNEGSKA (reference sequence). The CDR3 is CSAHPRTSPYEQYV. CDR3 DNA sequence: TGCAGTGCCCACCCGAGGACATCCCCCTACGAGCAGTACGTC.